The clone carrying this TCR beta chain has only a few counts. The V gene lost 7 bases and the J gene lost 7 bases, with 16 bases spanning the gap. The CDR3 covers 13 residues. These data originate in a study of T cells after yellow fever vaccination. Overall study findings and caveats: From the bulk population, abundant clonotypes could contaminate and appear within FACS-sorted repertoires.

TCRdb re-derived calls from the 5' RACE reads in MiXCR, one entry per CDR3 protein. Of around 88,000 distinct CDR3 sequences in the sample, roughly 15% are singletons; the top ten hold 20% to 25%. J is TRBJ1-1 and V is TRBV12-3 or TRBV12-4; weak D call: TRBD1 (5 bases). Sequenced here: CD8+ T cells not binding an NS4B(214-222) dextramer, sorted from PBMCs, sampled less than 25 days after the first yellow fever vaccination. The receptor was derived from a man younger than 35 who received the YFV17D yellow fever vaccine. This CDR3 is CASTQPSGGEAFF. CDR3 in DNA: TGTGCCAGCACTCAACCCAGTGGGGGTGAAGCTTTCTTT.